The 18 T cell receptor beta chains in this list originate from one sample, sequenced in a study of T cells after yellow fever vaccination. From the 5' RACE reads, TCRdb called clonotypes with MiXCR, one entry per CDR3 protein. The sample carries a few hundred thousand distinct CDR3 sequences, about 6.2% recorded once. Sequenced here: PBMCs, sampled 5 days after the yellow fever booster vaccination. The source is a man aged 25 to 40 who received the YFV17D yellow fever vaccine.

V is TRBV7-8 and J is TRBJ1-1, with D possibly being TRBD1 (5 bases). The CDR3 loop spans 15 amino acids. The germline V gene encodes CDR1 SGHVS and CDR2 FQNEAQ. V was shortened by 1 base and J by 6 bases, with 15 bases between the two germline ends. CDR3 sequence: CASSLVGQGRSEAFF. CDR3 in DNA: TGTGCCAGCAGCTTAGTTGGCCAGGGAAGGTCTGAAGCTTTCTTT.

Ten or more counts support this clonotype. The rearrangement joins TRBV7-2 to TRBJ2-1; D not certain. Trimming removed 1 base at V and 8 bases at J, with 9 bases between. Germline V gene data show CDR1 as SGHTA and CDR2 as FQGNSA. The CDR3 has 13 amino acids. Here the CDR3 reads CASSLVRPHEQFF. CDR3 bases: TGTGCCAGCAGCTTAGTCAGGCCCCATGAGCAGTTCTTC. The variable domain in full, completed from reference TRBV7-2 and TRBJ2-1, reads GAGVSQSPSNKVTEKGKDVELRCDPISGHTALYWYRQSLGQGLEFLIYFQGNSAPDKSGLPSDRFSAERTGGSVSTLTIQRTQQEDSAVYLCASSLVRPHEQFFGPGTRLTVL.

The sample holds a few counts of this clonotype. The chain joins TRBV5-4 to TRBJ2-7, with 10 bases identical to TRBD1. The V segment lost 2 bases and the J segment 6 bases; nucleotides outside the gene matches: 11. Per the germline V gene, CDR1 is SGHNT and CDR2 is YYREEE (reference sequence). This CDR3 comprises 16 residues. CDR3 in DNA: TGTGCCAGCAGCTTAAAGGGGACAGGGGAATTTGGCGAGCAGTACTTC. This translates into CASSLKGTGEFGEQYF. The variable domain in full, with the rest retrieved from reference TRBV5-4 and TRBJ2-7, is ETGVTQSPTHLIKTRGQQVTLRCSSQSGHNTVSWYQQALGQGPQFIFQYYREEENGRGNFPPRFSGLQFPNYSSELNVNALELDDSALYLCASSLKGTGEFGEQYFGPGTRLTVT.

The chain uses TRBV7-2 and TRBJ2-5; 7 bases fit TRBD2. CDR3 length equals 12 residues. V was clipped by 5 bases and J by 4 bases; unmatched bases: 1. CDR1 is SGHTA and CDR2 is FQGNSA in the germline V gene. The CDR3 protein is CASSREVETQYF. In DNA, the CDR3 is TGTGCCAGCAGCCGGGAGGTAGAGACCCAGTACTTC.

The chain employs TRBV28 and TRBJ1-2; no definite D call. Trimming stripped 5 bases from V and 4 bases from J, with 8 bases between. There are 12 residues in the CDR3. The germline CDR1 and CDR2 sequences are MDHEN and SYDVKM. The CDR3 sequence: CASSQGVYGYTF. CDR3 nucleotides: TGTGCCAGCAGTCAAGGAGTCTATGGCTACACCTTC.

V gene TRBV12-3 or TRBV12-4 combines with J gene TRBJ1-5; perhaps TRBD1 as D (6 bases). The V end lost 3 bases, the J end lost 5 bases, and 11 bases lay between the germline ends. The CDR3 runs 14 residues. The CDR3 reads CASSFPGHYQPQHF. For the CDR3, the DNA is TGTGCCAGCAGTTTTCCGGGACACTATCAGCCCCAGCATTTT.

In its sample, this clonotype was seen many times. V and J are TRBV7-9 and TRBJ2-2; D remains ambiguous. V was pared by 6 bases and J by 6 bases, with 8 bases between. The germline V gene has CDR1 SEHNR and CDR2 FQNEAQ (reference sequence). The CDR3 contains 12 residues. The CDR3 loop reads CASRIVAGELFF. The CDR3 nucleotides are TGTGCCAGCAGGATTGTGGCCGGGGAGCTGTTTTTT. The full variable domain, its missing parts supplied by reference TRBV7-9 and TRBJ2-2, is DTGVSQNPRHKITKRGQNVTFRCDPISEHNRLYWYRQTLGQGPEFLTYFQNEAQLEKSRLLSDRFSAERPKGSFSTLEIQRTEQGDSAMYLCASRIVAGELFFGEGSRLTVL.

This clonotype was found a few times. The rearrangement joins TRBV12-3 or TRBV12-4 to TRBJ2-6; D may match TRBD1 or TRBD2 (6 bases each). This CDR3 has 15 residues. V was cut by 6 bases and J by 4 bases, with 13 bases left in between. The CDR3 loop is CASRVWGAGANVLTF. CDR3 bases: TGTGCCAGCAGGGTCTGGGGGGCCGGGGCCAACGTCCTGACTTTC.

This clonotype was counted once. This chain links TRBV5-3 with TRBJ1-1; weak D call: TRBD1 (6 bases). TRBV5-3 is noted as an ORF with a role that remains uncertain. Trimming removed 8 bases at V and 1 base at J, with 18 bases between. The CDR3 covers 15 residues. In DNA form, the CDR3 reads TGTGCCAGCGGCCCTGGGACACTCTGGAACACTGAAGCTTTCTTT. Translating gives CASGPGTLWNTEAFF.

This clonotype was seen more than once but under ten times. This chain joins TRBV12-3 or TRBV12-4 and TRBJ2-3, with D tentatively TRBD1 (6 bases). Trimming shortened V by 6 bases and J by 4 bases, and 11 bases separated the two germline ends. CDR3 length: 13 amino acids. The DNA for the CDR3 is TGTGCCAGCAGAACTGCAGGGGCAGATACGCAGTATTTT. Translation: CASRTAGADTQYF.

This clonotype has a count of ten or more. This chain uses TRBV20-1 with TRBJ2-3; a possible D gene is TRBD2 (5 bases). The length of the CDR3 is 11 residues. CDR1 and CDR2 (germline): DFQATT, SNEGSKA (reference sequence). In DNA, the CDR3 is TGCAGGGCGAGGGACACAGATACGCAGTATTTT. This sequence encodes CRARDTDTQYF.

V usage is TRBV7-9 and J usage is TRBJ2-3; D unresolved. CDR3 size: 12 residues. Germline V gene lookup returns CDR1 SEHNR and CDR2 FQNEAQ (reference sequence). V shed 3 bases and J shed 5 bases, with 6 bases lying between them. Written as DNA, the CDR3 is TGTGCCAGCAGCTTCAGTGTAGATACGCAGTATTTT. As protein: CASSFSVDTQYF. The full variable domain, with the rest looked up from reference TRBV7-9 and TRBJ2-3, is DTGVSQNPRHKITKRGQNVTFRCDPISEHNRLYWYRQTLGQGPEFLTYFQNEAQLEKSRLLSDRFSAERPKGSFSTLEIQRTEQGDSAMYLCASSFSVDTQYFGPGTRLTVL.

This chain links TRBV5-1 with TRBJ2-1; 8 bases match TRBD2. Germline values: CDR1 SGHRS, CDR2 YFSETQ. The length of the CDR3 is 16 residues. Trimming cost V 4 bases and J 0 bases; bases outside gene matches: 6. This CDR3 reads CASSTREGSSYNEQFF. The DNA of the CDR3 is TGCGCCAGCAGCACCCGGGAGGGGAGCTCCTACAATGAGCAGTTCTTC.

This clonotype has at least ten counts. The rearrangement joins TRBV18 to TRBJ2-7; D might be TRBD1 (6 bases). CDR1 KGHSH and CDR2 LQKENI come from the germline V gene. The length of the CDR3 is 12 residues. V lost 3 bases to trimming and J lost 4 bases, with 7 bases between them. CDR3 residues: CASSPDSYEQYF. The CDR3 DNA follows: TGTGCCAGCTCACCGGACAGTTACGAGCAGTACTTC.

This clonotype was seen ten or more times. Here the CDR3 reads CASSLISPWEQYF. For the CDR3, the DNA is TGTGCCAGCAGCTTAATCAGCCCCTGGGAGCAGTACTTC. This chain uses TRBV11-2 with TRBJ2-7; D not resolved. Germline V lookup: CDR1 SGHAT, CDR2 FQNNGV. The CDR3 is made up of 13 amino acids. V lost 2 bases and J 7 bases, leaving 12 bases between the germline ends.

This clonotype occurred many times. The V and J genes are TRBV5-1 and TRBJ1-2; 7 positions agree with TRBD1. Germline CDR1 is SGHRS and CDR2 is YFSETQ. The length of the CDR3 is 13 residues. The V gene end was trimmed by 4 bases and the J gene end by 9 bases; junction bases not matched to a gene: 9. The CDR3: CASSNGQENSYTF. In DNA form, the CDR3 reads TGCGCCAGCAGCAACGGACAGGAAAATAGCTACACCTTC.

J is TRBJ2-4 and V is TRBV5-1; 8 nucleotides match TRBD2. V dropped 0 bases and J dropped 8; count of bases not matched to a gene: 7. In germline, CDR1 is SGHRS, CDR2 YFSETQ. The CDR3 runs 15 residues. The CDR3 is CASSLAGLAGDIQYF. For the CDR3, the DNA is TGCGCCAGCAGCTTGGCTGGACTAGCCGGAGACATTCAGTACTTC.

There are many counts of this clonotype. The CDR3 sequence: CASSAVNTGELFF. As DNA, the CDR3 is TGTGCCAGCAGTGCGGTTAACACCGGGGAGCTGTTTTTT. V usage is TRBV6-2 or TRBV6-3 and J usage is TRBJ2-2; D gene uncertain. The CDR3 contains 13 residues. In germline, CDR1 is MNHEY, CDR2 SVGEGT. The V and J ends lost 5 bases and 2 bases respectively, with 6 bases between them.